This T cell receptor (beta chain) was sequenced in a study of T cell repertoires in cytomegalovirus infection (dated by TCRdb to between 2018 and 2021). Turning to the overall study: Donor HLA type was relevant to the analysis, because carriage of CMV infection together with the matching HLA type was indicated by public TCR beta signatures. Overall results and qualifications from the work: The ex vivo response was dominated by HLA-C-restricted CMV-specific TCR beta clonotypes, which also provided the single most frequent clonotype in two of eight donors. Cumulative frequency of public TCR beta family members discriminated carriers of CMV infection plus the relevant HLA type in this cohort and an independent roughly 350-donor cohort.

Sequencing took place on an Illumina HiSeq 1500. TCRdb reanalyzed the raw reads on its own, using fastp at Q25 for trimming and MiXCR for clone calling, and kept in-frame beta chains. Identical CDR3 protein sequences are pooled into one entry, listed with their most common genes and DNA. Present in this sample are 490,000 or so distinct CDR3 sequences, approximately 10% of which were seen just once. The ten top clones hold approximately 10% of the sample. This clonotype was detected many times. Its recognized antigen is unknown. No much larger clone is present one base from it, and per-base qualities are unavailable. V lost 6 bases and J lost 3 bases; the stretch between them is 18 bases long. From a lookup of the germline V gene, CDR1 and CDR2 are SGHRS and YFSETQ. From the cysteine up to the phenylalanine, the CDR3 has a length of 15 residues. Here the CDR3 DNA is all that survives: 45 bases in frame from base 1.

This sequence was found in a human donor in good health (CMV status not recorded). Some clones in this sample may be carry-over from other donors' samples. The sample comprised PBMCs. This chain is built from TRBV5-1 and TRBJ1-1, with a weak D call of TRBD1 (6 bases match). CDR3 protein: CASTLLGAGDTEAFF. At the DNA level, the sequence is TGCGCCAGCACCCTTCTGGGGGCTGGGGACACTGAAGCTTTCTTT.